These T cell receptor beta chains were read from a single sample in a study of T cells in Graves' hyperthyroidism and ophthalmopathy. TCRdb reanalysed the multiplex PCR reads using MiXCR and keeps one entry per CDR3 protein. The table records some 250,000 distinct CDR3 sequences, about 15% of them present only once. The sequenced sample consisted of blood. These receptors all come from a woman in her forties with Graves' hyperthyroidism that later progressed to Graves' ophthalmopathy. Both conserved end residues are part of each CDR3. Clone size is not always given. Where it is, it says once, few, many or a class for expanded clones.

CDR3: CSVEDHKTGVDQPQHF
V: TRBV29-1
size: many

CDR3: CATSDPDSPLHF
V: TRBV24-1
size: many

CDR3: CSVEAPAEANYGYTF
V: TRBV29-1
size: few

CDR3: CASSGTSLYEQYF
V: TRBV28
size: many

CDR3: CASSYARRGRIGEKLFF
V: TRBV6-5
size: few

CDR3: CASSPTDSQETQYF
V: TRBV19
size: many

CDR3: CASSQDRVGPNEQFF
V: TRBV11-1
size: .

CDR3: CASSYPGADTQYF
V: TRBV6-5
size: many

CDR3: CSARDHPGELFF
V: TRBV20-1
size: .

CDR3: CASTSGGTQETQYF
V: TRBV7-9
size: many

CDR3: CARSTSRGGRQFF
V: TRBV30
size: many

CDR3: CASSGGASEGIQYF
V: TRBV25-1
size: many

CDR3: CASSHGTGAEAFF
V: TRBV3-1
size: .

CDR3: CSARQGRFNQPQHF
V: TRBV20-1
size: few

CDR3: CASSASDYPADTQYF
V: TRBV27
size: many

CDR3: CASSFGQVLSNVLTF
V: TRBV6-5
size: .

CDR3: CASSEFAGGQETQYF
V: TRBV6-1
size: .

CDR3: CASSYAGNEKLFF
V: TRBV6-5
size: many

CDR3: CASSQDLVAAVGAQYF
V: TRBV3-1
size: many